Listed below are T cell receptor beta chains from one sample, sequenced in a study of patients and donors after allogeneic stem cell transplantation. TCRdb re-analysed the RT-PCR reads in MiXCR, keeping a single row per CDR3 protein. In the table there are approximately 150,000 distinct CDR3 sequences, approximately 30% of which are singletons. The sequencing input was blood, either unsorted or a sorted T cell fraction (not recorded which). The receptors shown here come from a human donor who was either an allogeneic HSCT recipient or a stem cell or donor lymphocyte infusion donor (not recorded which). It is not recorded whose cells these are; they may come from a transplant donor. CDR3s include the opening cysteine and the closing phenylalanine or tryptophan. The order of the fields is clone size, CDR3 length, D gene, J gene, V gene, CDR3 protein, CDR3 DNA. The D gene is left open where the match is weak. Clone size appears in some rows only: once, few, many, or a class for an expanded clone.

>few|17|TRBD2|TRBJ2-3|TRBV18
CASSRRTSGTYTDTQYF
TGTGCCAGCTCACGGAGGACTAGCGGGACATACACAGATACGCAGTATTTT
>.|12|TRBD1|TRBJ1-1|TRBV6-1
CAAGQRSSEAFF
TGTGCCGCGGGACAGCGGAGTTCTGAAGCTTTCTTT
>few|14|.|TRBJ2-1|TRBV11-2
CASRVSEPYNEQFF
TGTGCCAGCAGGGTGTCGGAACCCTACAATGAGCAGTTCTTC
>few|17|TRBD2|TRBJ2-1|TRBV7-7
CASSRSWASGSDNEQFF
TGTGCTAGCAGCCGTAGTTGGGCTAGCGGGAGTGACAATGAGCAGTTCTTC
>.|13|TRBD2|TRBJ2-5|TRBV24-1
CATSEAGQETQYF
TGTGCCACCAGTGAAGCGGGGCAAGAGACCCAGTACTTC
>.|13|TRBD2|TRBJ2-5|TRBV2
CASRRLAGGTQYF
TGTGCCAGCAGACGACTAGCGGGAGGGACCCAGTACTTC
>.|15|.|TRBJ2-5|TRBV5-1
CASSQRDGGQETQYF
TGCGCCAGCAGCCAGAGGGACGGGGGCCAAGAGACCCAGTACTTC
>many|14|.|TRBJ1-5|TRBV12-3/TRBV12-4
CASSYGQNNQPQHF
TGTGCCAGCAGCTACGGACAGAACAATCAGCCCCAGCATTTT
>.|12|.|TRBJ2-2|TRBV9
CASSVLTGELFF
TGTGCCAGCAGCGTTCTCACCGGGGAGCTGTTTTTT
>once|14|.|TRBJ2-5|TRBV18
CASSPMSSVETQYF
TGTGCCAGCTCACCAATGTCTAGCGTAGAGACCCAGTACTTC
>.|15|.|TRBJ2-2|TRBV12-3/TRBV12-4
CASSLSWRSTGELFF
TGTGCCAGCAGTTTATCCTGGCGATCCACCGGGGAGCTGTTTTTT
>few|14|TRBD1|TRBJ1-5|TRBV29-1
CSVASGTGFQPQHF
TGCAGCGTTGCTTCCGGGACAGGGTTTCAGCCCCAGCATTTT
>few|16|TRBD2|TRBJ2-1|TRBV20-1
CSAGVAGGIPHNEQFF
TGCAGTGCGGGTGTAGCGGGAGGGATCCCGCACAATGAGCAGTTCTTC
>.|15|.|TRBJ2-2|TRBV5-5
CASSSYGADTGELFF
TGTGCCAGCAGCTCCTATGGGGCCGACACCGGGGAGCTGTTTTTT
>.|15|.|TRBJ1-6|TRBV27
CASSSQSSYNSPLHF
TGTGCCAGCAGTTCCCAGAGCTCCTATAATTCACCCCTCCACTTT
>.|13|.|TRBJ1-2|TRBV7-9
CASTPTASGGYTF
TGTGCCAGCACCCCCACAGCGTCGGGGGGCTACACCTTC
>.|14|TRBD1|TRBJ1-2|TRBV27
CASSLSGTGYGYTF
TGTGCCAGCAGTTTATCCGGGACAGGCTATGGCTACACCTTC
>many|15|.|TRBJ1-3|TRBV6-5
CASSYLGEAGNTIYF
TGTGCCAGCAGTTACTTAGGGGAGGCTGGAAACACCATATATTTT
>few|13|TRBD1|TRBJ1-2|TRBV29-1
CSVRTGWNYGYTF
TGCAGCGTCCGGACAGGGTGGAACTATGGCTACACCTTC
>.|15|.|TRBJ1-5|TRBV20-1
CSARDDRGGRQPQHF
TGCAGTGCTAGAGATGATCGGGGGGGCCGCCAGCCCCAGCATTTT
>once|15|TRBD2|TRBJ2-3|TRBV5-1
CASSLALAGVDTQYF
TGCGCCAGCAGCTTGGCTCTAGCGGGAGTAGATACGCAGTATTTT
>few|11|.|TRBJ1-2|TRBV20-1
CSVVTNYGYTF
TGCAGTGTAGTGACAAACTATGGCTACACCTTC
>.|14|.|TRBJ2-7|TRBV5-6
CASSWGDSSYEQYF
TGTGCCAGCAGCTGGGGAGACAGCTCCTACGAGCAGTACTTC
>.|16|.|TRBJ1-4|TRBV4-2
CASSQKVGRADEKLFF
TGTGCCAGCAGCCAGAAGGTCGGCAGGGCGGATGAAAAACTGTTTTTT
>.|16|.|TRBJ2-1|TRBV29-1
CSVGDLGVTSYNEQFF
TGCAGCGTTGGAGACTTAGGGGTAACGTCCTACAATGAGCAGTTCTTC
>once|18|.|TRBJ1-4|TRBV7-2
CASSLDRAPLWANEKLFF
TGTGCCAGCAGCTTAGACAGGGCTCCCCTTTGGGCTAATGAAAAACTGTTTTTT
>few|14|.|TRBJ2-5|TRBV4-1
CASSVGRRQETQYF
TGCGCCAGCAGCGTCGGAAGGCGCCAAGAGACCCAGTACTTC
>few|16|.|TRBJ1-5|TRBV12-3/TRBV12-4
CASSFYLAGGNQPQHF
TGTGCCAGCAGTTTTTATCTGGCAGGAGGCAATCAGCCCCAGCATTTT
>many|14|TRBD1|TRBJ1-5|TRBV10-3
CAISPTGDNQPQHF
TGTGCCATCAGCCCGACAGGGGACAATCAGCCCCAGCATTTT
>few|11|.|TRBJ1-4|TRBV10-3
CAIRDGEKLFF
TGTGCCATCAGGGACGGAGAAAAACTGTTTTTT
>many|16|TRBD1|TRBJ1-5|TRBV12-3/TRBV12-4
CASSYEPGQNNQPQHF
TGTGCCAGCAGTTACGAGCCGGGACAGAACAATCAGCCCCAGCATTTT
>few|14|TRBD2|TRBJ2-3|TRBV12-3/TRBV12-4
CASRLAESTDTQYF
TGTGCCAGCAGGCTAGCGGAAAGCACAGATACGCAGTATTTT
>many|13|TRBD1|TRBJ1-5|TRBV9
CASSAGQGTPQHF
TGTGCCAGCAGCGCGGGACAGGGGACCCCCCAGCATTTT
>many|12|.|TRBJ1-2|TRBV12-3/TRBV12-4
CASSLGNYGYTF
TGTGCCAGCAGTTTGGGGAACTATGGCTACACCTTC
>.|12|.|TRBJ2-5|TRBV30
CAWRQIQETQYF
TGTGCCTGGAGACAGATCCAAGAGACCCAGTACTTC
>.|14|TRBD2|TRBJ2-5|TRBV2
CATTGLAYQETQYF
TGTGCCACAACGGGACTAGCGTATCAAGAGACCCAGTACTTC
>.|17|TRBD2|TRBJ2-7|TRBV3-1
CASSQDFASGIQDEQYF
TGTGCCAGCAGCCAAGATTTTGCTAGCGGGATACAAGACGAGCAGTACTTC
>.|17|TRBD2|TRBJ2-2|TRBV6-6
CASRPVSGSRETGELFF
TGTGCCAGCAGGCCTGTTAGCGGGAGTCGAGAGACCGGGGAGCTGTTTTTT
>.|13|.|TRBJ2-1|TRBV28
CASSLRVPGEQFF
TGTGCCAGCAGTTTACGAGTTCCGGGAGAGCAGTTCTTC
>few|12|.|TRBJ1-6|TRBV7-6
CASSFKSSPLHF
TGTGCCAGCAGCTTTAAAAGTTCACCCCTCCACTTT